This T cell receptor beta chain came from a study of control samples from healthy donors and cancer patients. Using immunoSEQ multiplex PCR, the repertoire was profiled, and TCRdb retains in-frame clones only, with some absent. The table includes about 20,000 clones, around 84% detected once. This receptor was identified in a woman in her 70s with lung cancer. The sample comprised PBMCs.

The CDR3 spells CASSWGLAGSGSYNEQFF. CDR3 DNA sequence: TGTGCCAGCAGTTGGGGACTAGCGGGATCCGGATCCTACAATGAGCAGTTCTTC. The chain joins TRBV27 to TRBJ2-1; TRBD2 aligns across 13 bases. This CDR3 comprises 18 residues. The J segment lost 1 base and the V segment lost 4 bases, leaving 7 bases of the junction unmatched. Germline V gene lookup returns CDR1 MNHEY and CDR2 SMNVEV (reference sequence).